These 19 T cell receptor beta chains originate from one sample sequenced in a study of early T cells in non-severe SARS-CoV-2 infection. TCRdb re-derived calls from the 5' RACE reads in MiXCR, one entry per CDR3 protein. The sample lists around 78,000 distinct CDR3 sequences; over 9.5% were seen once. The material sequenced was whole blood, taken at baseline. The receptors shown here come from an adult who was a healthcare worker with PCR-confirmed SARS-CoV-2 infection or an uninfected control (not recorded which).

V usage is TRBV7-9 and J usage is TRBJ1-2; D ambiguous. V gave up 1 base and J gave up 3 bases, with 30 bases separating them. The germline V gene has CDR1 SEHNR and CDR2 FQNEAQ (reference sequence). CDR3 length equals 21 residues. CDR3 amino acids: CASSLVPPTLWLQAAYYGYTF. The CDR3 DNA is TGTGCCAGCAGCTTAGTTCCCCCGACATTGTGGCTGCAGGCGGCCTACTATGGCTACACCTTC.

This chain joins TRBV7-2 and TRBJ1-6; D not certain. The CDR3 extends over 14 amino acids. Germline loops: CDR1 SGHTA, CDR2 FQGNSA. V lost 4 bases and J lost 5, with 9 bases in between. DNA of the CDR3: TGTGCCAGCAGCTCCGTAAGGGATAATTCACCCCTCCACTTT. Its translation is CASSSVRDNSPLHF.

J is TRBJ2-3 and V is TRBV27; 9 bases align to TRBD2. This CDR3 contains 16 residues. The junction had 9 bases not matched to a gene; V was cut back by 6 bases and J by 2 bases. Germline assignment: CDR1 MNHEY and CDR2 SMNVEV (reference sequence). CDR3 residues: CASRPTLAGFTDTQYF. CDR3 bases: TGTGCCAGCAGACCTACGCTAGCGGGGTTCACAGATACGCAGTATTTT.

This clonotype was recorded a few times. The V call is TRBV5-6, the J call TRBJ2-7; the match to TRBD1 covers 9 bases. The CDR3 is 13 amino acids. V was pared by 4 bases and J by 4 bases, with 3 bases of the junction left unmatched. Germline V gene lookup returns CDR1 SGHDT and CDR2 YYEEEE. The CDR3 loop is CASSMDRGYEQYF. The CDR3 bases are TGTGCCAGCAGCATGGACAGGGGTTACGAGCAGTACTTC.

This clonotype was observed a handful of times. The chain is built from TRBV2 and TRBJ2-5; no clear D. Trimming pared 4 bases from V and 2 bases from J, leaving 14 bases between. Per the germline V gene, CDR1 is SNHLY and CDR2 is FYNNEI. The CDR3 runs to 15 residues. CDR3 sequence: CASSGSSFRQETQYF. The CDR3 DNA follows: TGTGCCAGCAGTGGGTCCAGCTTCCGTCAAGAGACCCAGTACTTC.

The sample holds many counts of this clonotype. The chain has TRBV7-2 and TRBJ2-4, with D hard to call. The CDR3 consists of 17 residues. V dropped 2 bases and J dropped 4 bases, with 18 bases sitting between them. Looked up from germline, CDR1 is SGHTA and CDR2 is FQGNSA. The CDR3 reads CASSLLWSTRKKNIQYF. DNA of the CDR3: TGTGCCAGCAGCTTATTGTGGAGCACAAGAAAGAAAAACATTCAGTACTTC.

In its sample, this clonotype was seen a few times. The genes are TRBV7-2 and TRBJ1-2; TRBD1 is a possible D gene (6 bases). Per the germline V gene, CDR1 is SGHTA and CDR2 is FQGNSA. V lost 7 bases, J lost 3 bases, and 15 bases lay in between. This CDR3 contains 14 residues. As DNA, the CDR3 is TGTGCCAGCACCCCCCGGGGGGCGGACTATGGCTACACCTTC. The encoded protein is CASTPRGADYGYTF.

This clonotype was observed a few times. This CDR3 reads CASSFLSGQGGTEAFF. The DNA of the CDR3 is TGTGCCAGCAGTTTTCTTTCTGGACAGGGAGGCACTGAAGCTTTCTTT. The chain recombines TRBV12-3 or TRBV12-4 with TRBJ1-1, with TRBD1 matching 8 bases. V lost 3 bases to trimming and J lost 4 bases; unmatched junction nucleotides: 10. The CDR3 covers 16 residues.

This clonotype was seen a few times. The chain uses TRBV7-9 and TRBJ1-1; D is possibly TRBD1 (6 bases). CDR3 length equals 13 residues. Germline loops: CDR1 SEHNR, CDR2 FQNEAQ (reference sequence). V was shortened by 1 base and J by 8 bases, with 11 bases between the two germline ends. The DNA for the CDR3 is TGTGCCAGCAGCTTAGAGGGGGGTCTAGAAGCTTTCTTT. It encodes CASSLEGGLEAFF.

This clonotype was found a few times. The chain uses TRBV20-1 and TRBJ2-7, with D possibly matching TRBD2 (5 bases). CDR3 size: 13 residues. Per the germline V gene, CDR1 is DFQATT and CDR2 is SNEGSKA (reference sequence). V was cut by 6 bases and J by 1 base, with 13 bases left in between. CDR3 amino acids: CSAPRTGSYEQYF. The CDR3 region has the DNA TGCAGTGCCCCCCGGACGGGGTCCTACGAGCAGTACTTC.

The table lists this clonotype with many counts. This chain connects TRBV3-1 to TRBJ1-2; TRBD1 matches 7 bases. The CDR3 contains 17 residues. The germline CDR1 and CDR2 sequences are LGHDT and YNNKEL (reference sequence). Trimming removed 0 bases from V and 4 bases from J; junction bases left unmatched: 11. In nucleotides, the CDR3 is TGTGCCAGCAGCCAAGATCTTGGGCAGGGGGACTCCTATGGCTACACCTTC. Encoded protein: CASSQDLGQGDSYGYTF.

This clonotype was recorded a few times. The chain recombines TRBV2 with TRBJ2-5, with D perhaps TRBD1 (6 bases). Trimming removed 6 bases from V and 5 bases from J, with 16 bases in between. This CDR3 has 14 residues. Germline CDR1 SNHLY, CDR2 FYNNEI. The CDR3 protein is CASRETGMRETQYF. The CDR3 region has the DNA TGTGCCAGCAGGGAAACAGGGATGAGGGAGACCCAGTACTTC.

This clonotype has just a few counts. The V and J genes are TRBV2 and TRBJ2-5, with TRBD2 identical over 8 bases. V lost 4 bases to trimming and J lost 4 bases; unmatched junction nucleotides: 5. CDR1 is SNHLY, CDR2 FYNNEI, per germline. The CDR3 totals 14 residues. In nucleotides, the CDR3 is TGTGCCAGCAGTGCGGGACTAGAAGGAGAGACCCAGTACTTC. This encodes CASSAGLEGETQYF.

This clonotype was counted only a few times. The V gene is TRBV5-4, the J gene TRBJ1-3, with no clear D. V was clipped by 0 bases and J by 0 bases, with 13 bases between them. Germline V gene data show CDR1 as SGHNT and CDR2 as YYREEE (reference sequence). The CDR3 loop spans 17 amino acids. The CDR3 coding sequence is TGTGCCAGCAGCTTGGAAGTAGGGCTGAGCTCTGGAAACACCATATATTTT. As protein: CASSLEVGLSSGNTIYF.

This clonotype was picked up a small number of times. V gene TRBV6-2 or TRBV6-3 combines with J gene TRBJ2-1; 13 positions match TRBD2. With V trimmed by 7 bases and J by 9 bases, 15 bases remained unmatched. There are 17 residues in the CDR3. Germline V gives CDR1 MNHEY, CDR2 SVGEGT. CDR3 sequence (DNA): TGTGCCAGCACAAGCCCCCAACTAGCGGGGGGGCCTACTGAGCAGTTCTTC. This translates into CASTSPQLAGGPTEQFF.

In this sample, this clonotype turned up many times. This chain uses TRBV3-1 with TRBJ1-2; D uncertain. The CDR3 totals 12 residues. Trimming left V 0 bases short and J 5 bases short, with 4 bases between. Germline values: CDR1 LGHDT, CDR2 YNNKEL (reference sequence). The CDR3, as DNA: TGTGCCAGCAGCCAAGACAGATATGGCTACACCTTC. The encoded protein is CASSQDRYGYTF.

This clonotype was recorded only once. This chain uses TRBV5-1 with TRBJ2-1, with 12 bases aligning to TRBD1. Germline CDR1 reads SGHRS; CDR2 reads YFSETQ. The CDR3 loop spans 15 amino acids. J was trimmed by 7 bases and V by 4 bases; bases with no gene match: 6. In nucleotides, the CDR3 is TGCGCCAGCAGCGCGGGACAGGGGGCGCGAAATGAGCAGTTCTTC. Its translation: CASSAGQGARNEQFF. Variable domain in full (rest from reference TRBV5-1 and TRBJ2-1): KAGVTQTPRYLIKTRGQQVTLSCSPISGHRSVSWYQQTPGQGLQFLFEYFSETQRNKGNFPGRFSGRQFSNSRSEMNVSTLELGDSALYLCASSAGQGARNEQFFGPGTRLTVL.

A few counts support this clonotype. V gene TRBV10-3 combines with J gene TRBJ1-1; D gene unclear. Germline assignment: CDR1 ENHRY and CDR2 SYGVKD. The V and J ends lost 3 bases and 3 bases respectively, with 11 bases between them. The CDR3 contains 14 residues. The CDR3 is CAISDRVGDTEAFF. The DNA of the CDR3 is TGTGCCATCAGTGATCGAGTTGGGGACACTGAAGCTTTCTTT.

V usage is TRBV30 and J usage is TRBJ1-2, with 9 bases fitting TRBD1. After removal of 5 bases from V and 2 bases from J, the junction contained 6 bases not matched to a gene. The CDR3 consists of 14 residues. CDR1 is GTSNPN, CDR2 SVGIG, per germline (reference sequence). DNA of the CDR3: TGTGCCTGGGGTAAACAGGGGGCCAACTATGGCTACACCTTC. It is translated as CAWGKQGANYGYTF.